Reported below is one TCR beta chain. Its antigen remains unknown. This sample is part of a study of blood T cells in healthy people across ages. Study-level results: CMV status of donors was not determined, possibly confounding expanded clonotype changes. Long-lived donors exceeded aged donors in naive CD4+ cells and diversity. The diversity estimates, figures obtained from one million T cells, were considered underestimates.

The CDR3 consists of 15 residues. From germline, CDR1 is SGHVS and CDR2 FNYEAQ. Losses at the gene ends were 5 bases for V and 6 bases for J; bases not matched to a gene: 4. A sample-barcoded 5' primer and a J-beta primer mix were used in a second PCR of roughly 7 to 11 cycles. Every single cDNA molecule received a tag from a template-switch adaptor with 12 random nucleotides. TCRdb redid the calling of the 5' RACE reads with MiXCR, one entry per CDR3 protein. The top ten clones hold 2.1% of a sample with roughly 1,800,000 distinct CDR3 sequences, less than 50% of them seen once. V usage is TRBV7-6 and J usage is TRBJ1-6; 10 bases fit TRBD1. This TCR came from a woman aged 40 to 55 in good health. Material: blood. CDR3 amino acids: CASSEGQGLNSPLHF. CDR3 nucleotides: TGTGCCAGCAGCGAGGGACAGGGGCTTAATTCACCCCTCCACTTT.